A single sample is the source of the 28 T cell receptor beta chains below, sequenced in a study of identical twins. TCRdb re-derived calls from the 5' RACE reads in MiXCR, one entry per CDR3 protein. This sample has some 790,000 distinct CDR3 sequences, with 18% found just once. The same sample was also studied in work on T cells expressing NK-cell markers.

The sample taken for sequencing was PBMCs. These receptors all stem from a woman aged 18-30 years in good health.

V is TRBV19 and J is TRBJ1-5; 8 bases line up with TRBD1. This CDR3 is built from 15 residues. V gave up 1 base and J gave up 11 bases; unmatched junction bases: 10. Germline V lookup: CDR1 LNHDA, CDR2 SQIVND (reference sequence). The CDR3 DNA sequence: TGTGCCAGTAGTATAGGAGGACAGGGTTGGGAAACCCAGCATTTT. It codes for CASSIGGQGWETQHF.

The chain recombines TRBV12-3 or TRBV12-4 with TRBJ1-3; TRBD1 agrees at 7 bases. Trimming cost V 3 bases and J 10 bases; bases outside gene matches: 9. CDR3 length: 14 amino acids. The CDR3 region has the DNA TGTGCCAGCAGTTTTGGGGACAGTGAACTTACCATATATTTT. Protein: CASSFGDSELTIYF.

The DNA of the CDR3 is TGTGCCAGCTCACCCAGGGTTGCTGGCGAGCAGTACTTC. Residues: CASSPRVAGEQYF. The chain recombines TRBV18 with TRBJ2-7; D possibly corresponds to TRBD1 (5 bases). In germline, CDR1 is KGHSH, CDR2 LQKENI. Trimming took off 3 bases at V and 6 bases at J, with 12 bases between the two ends. The CDR3 spans 13 residues.

The gene calls are TRBV12-3 or TRBV12-4 and TRBJ1-5; D call uncertain. The CDR3 spans 13 residues. Trimming pared 7 bases from V and 4 bases from J, leaving 11 bases between. The CDR3 reads CASTPRRNQPQHF. CDR3 in DNA: TGTGCCAGCACCCCTAGAAGGAATCAGCCCCAGCATTTT.

This chain links TRBV20-1 with TRBJ2-2; D call uncertain. V was clipped by 3 bases and J by 0 bases, with 5 bases between them. Germline lookup yields CDR1 DFQATT and CDR2 SNEGSKA (reference sequence). This CDR3 spans 13 amino acids. This CDR3 reads CSASAPNTGELFF. DNA for the CDR3: TGCAGTGCTAGCGCCCCGAACACCGGGGAGCTGTTTTTT.

CDR3 DNA sequence: TGTGCCATCAGTGATAGGGACACGAGATCCGACTACGAGCAGTACTTC. Translated, it gives CAISDRDTRSDYEQYF. This chain joins TRBV10-3 and TRBJ2-7; D is perhaps TRBD1 (6 bases). V was shortened by 3 bases and J by 3 bases, with 18 bases between the two germline ends. The CDR3 has 16 residues. Germline CDR1 reads ENHRY; CDR2 reads SYGVKD.

This sequence joins TRBV5-1 and TRBJ2-5, with TRBD2 matching 12 bases. The V gene's germline CDR1 is SGHRS and CDR2 YFSETQ. V trimming: 4 bases; J trimming: 1 base; junction bases outside the gene matches: 5. The CDR3 contains 16 residues. Here the CDR3 reads CASSPMTSGSQETQYF. DNA for the CDR3: TGCGCCAGCAGCCCGATGACTAGCGGGAGCCAAGAGACCCAGTACTTC.

This clonotype came up a few times. The gene calls are TRBV20-1 and TRBJ2-1; 10 bases map to TRBD2. CDR1 DFQATT and CDR2 SNEGSKA come from the germline V gene (reference sequence). Unmatched junction bases numbered 9, after V lost 0 bases and J lost 4 bases. This CDR3 has 17 residues. CDR3 in amino acids: CSARDRRAGGIYNEQFF. The CDR3 DNA is TGCAGTGCTAGAGATCGTCGAGCGGGGGGGATTTACAATGAGCAGTTCTTC.

This clonotype has just a few counts. V is TRBV30 and J is TRBJ2-3; 10 positions agree with TRBD2. The trim removed 4 bases at V and 6 bases at J, leaving 7 bases unmatched. The CDR3 runs to 14 residues. The germline gives CDR1 GTSNPN, CDR2 SVGIG (reference sequence). DNA of the CDR3: TGTGCCTGGATATTTCCTAGCGGGAGTGATACGCAGTATTTT. It encodes CAWIFPSGSDTQYF.

A few counts support this clonotype. This chain connects TRBV9 to TRBJ2-1, with 11 bases identical to TRBD1. Germline V CDR1 and CDR2: SGDLS, YYNGEE. Trimming took 3 bases from V and 6 from J; bases not matched to a gene: 8. This CDR3 comprises 16 residues. In nucleotides, the CDR3 is TGTGCCAGCAGCGCGATCGGGACAGGGGGACGCAATGAGCAGTTCTTC. The encoded protein is CASSAIGTGGRNEQFF.

The chain uses TRBV12-3 or TRBV12-4 and TRBJ1-2; 10 bases agree with TRBD1. This CDR3 comprises 17 residues. After removal of 5 bases from V and 7 bases from J, the junction contained 16 bases not matched to a gene. CDR3 sequence (DNA): TGTGCCAGCAGTGCATTGACCGGGACAGGGGTATCGCGTGGCTACACCTTC. Its translation is CASSALTGTGVSRGYTF.

CDR3 protein: CASRSAREDTGELFF. CDR3 sequence (DNA): TGTGCCAGCAGGAGCGCCAGGGAGGACACCGGGGAGCTGTTTTTT. The rearrangement links TRBV12-3 or TRBV12-4 to TRBJ2-2; a weak D match, TRBD2 (6 bases). The CDR3 loop spans 15 amino acids. The V and J ends lost 6 bases and 3 bases respectively, with 14 bases between them.

In this sample, this clonotype turned up many times. The chain recombines TRBV5-1 with TRBJ2-5; the match to TRBD2 covers 10 bases. J gave up 3 bases and V 0 bases, and 2 bases lay outside the gene matches. Germline lookup yields CDR1 SGHRS and CDR2 YFSETQ. The CDR3 sequence is 15 residues long. The CDR3 sequence is CASSLVLAGEETQYF. Written as DNA, the CDR3 is TGCGCCAGCAGCTTGGTCCTAGCGGGAGAAGAGACCCAGTACTTC.

This clonotype was recorded many times. The chain joins TRBV20-1 to TRBJ2-3; 8 positions agree with TRBD2. The CDR3 extends over 13 amino acids. The germline gives CDR1 DFQATT, CDR2 SNEGSKA (reference sequence). Losses at the gene ends were 4 bases for V and 1 base for J; bases not matched to a gene: 1. The CDR3 sequence is CSAKAGGTDTQYF. Written as DNA, the CDR3 is TGCAGTGCTAAAGCGGGAGGCACAGATACGCAGTATTTT.

The V gene is TRBV7-8, the J gene TRBJ2-2, with D perhaps matching TRBD1 (5 bases). The germline V and J ends were trimmed by 5 bases and 4 bases, with 20 bases remaining between them. CDR1 and CDR2 from the germline V gene are SGHVS and FQNEAQ. The CDR3 totals 17 residues. The CDR3 region has the DNA TGTGCCAGCAGCCATCCTACAGGTGGCCCCAGCACCGGGGAGCTGTTTTTT. It yields the protein CASSHPTGGPSTGELFF.

V gene TRBV12-3 or TRBV12-4 combines with J gene TRBJ2-1, with a possible D match to TRBD2 (6 bases). V dropped 3 bases and J dropped 0 bases, with 18 bases sitting between them. This CDR3 is 18 amino acids long. This chain's CDR3 is CASSFIRRGKVSYNEQFF. The CDR3 nucleotides are TGTGCCAGCAGTTTCATTAGGCGGGGAAAAGTCTCCTACAATGAGCAGTTCTTC.

This clonotype was observed a few times. This chain uses TRBV12-3 or TRBV12-4 with TRBJ2-1, with 11 bases identical to TRBD2. Trimming removed 7 bases from V and 4 bases from J; junction bases left unmatched: 6. This CDR3 has 15 amino acids. Here the CDR3 reads CASTTGTSGYNEQFF. CDR3 bases: TGTGCCAGCACCACCGGGACTAGCGGTTACAATGAGCAGTTCTTC.

The CDR3 reads CASSQGVLPKLDTQYF. Written as DNA, the CDR3 is TGCGCCAGCAGCCAAGGGGTACTCCCTAAACTGGATACGCAGTATTTT. J is TRBJ2-3 and V is TRBV4-3, with D uncertain. This CDR3 comprises 16 residues. The V gene's germline CDR1 is LGHNA and CDR2 YSLEER. The germline V and J ends were trimmed by 1 base and 6 bases, with 17 bases remaining between them.

This clonotype has just a few counts. The chain links TRBV12-3 or TRBV12-4 to TRBJ1-6; D perhaps matches TRBD1 (5 bases). The V and J ends lost 3 bases and 14 bases respectively, with 20 bases between them. The CDR3 has 15 residues. This CDR3 reads CASSFSDSTSGTLHF. In nucleotides, the CDR3 is TGTGCCAGCAGTTTCAGTGACAGTACTTCTGGGACCCTCCACTTT.

The V and J genes are TRBV10-3 and TRBJ1-5; weak D call: TRBD1 (5 bases). V lost 2 bases, J lost 4 bases, and 9 bases lay in between. Germline V gene sequence: CDR1 ENHRY, CDR2 SYGVKD. This CDR3 spans 14 amino acids. Here the CDR3 DNA reads TGTGCCATCAGTGAGGGGGCGCGAAATCAGCCCCAGCATTTT. It translates to CAISEGARNQPQHF.

The chain has TRBV5-1 and TRBJ2-7; D tentatively reads TRBD1 or TRBD2 (5 bases each). CDR3 length equals 14 residues. Trimming cost V 1 base and J 5 bases, with 13 bases left between them. Germline lookup yields CDR1 SGHRS and CDR2 YFSETQ. CDR3: CASSLTGPGDEQYF. The CDR3 DNA sequence: TGCGCCAGCAGCTTGACGGGACCCGGCGACGAGCAGTACTTC.

This clonotype occurred many times. CDR3 in DNA: TGTGCCAGCTCCCCGGGACGGAGTTACAATGAGCAGTTCTTC. Encoded protein: CASSPGRSYNEQFF. The V gene is TRBV7-2, the J gene TRBJ2-1; D may match TRBD1 or TRBD2 (5 bases each). The CDR3 sequence is 14 residues long. The V and J ends lost 8 bases and 4 bases respectively, with 15 bases between them. In germline, CDR1 is SGHTA, CDR2 FQGNSA.

The J gene is TRBJ2-5, the V gene TRBV5-6; D is ambiguous. V shed 4 bases and J shed 4 bases, with 17 bases lying between them. The CDR3 extends over 15 amino acids. Per the germline V gene, CDR1 is SGHDT and CDR2 is YYEEEE. CDR3 DNA: TGTGCCAGCAGCGGATACCAAGACCGATTAGAGACCCAGTACTTC. Protein sequence: CASSGYQDRLETQYF.

This clonotype was observed once. This chain uses TRBV6-1 with TRBJ2-5; tentatively, D is TRBD1 or TRBD2 (5 bases each). Per germline, CDR1 MNHNS and CDR2 SASEGT. The CDR3 has 14 residues. Trimming left V 6 bases short and J 5 bases short, with 16 bases between. This chain's CDR3 is CASSTDMWDETQYF. The CDR3 DNA follows: TGTGCCAGCAGCACCGACATGTGGGACGAGACCCAGTACTTC.

In this sample, this clonotype turned up many times. J is TRBJ1-4 and V is TRBV20-1; D not certain. CDR1 is DFQATT and CDR2 is SNEGSKA in the germline V gene (reference sequence). Between the trimmed V and J ends, which lost 3 bases and 5 bases, there was a span of 7 bases. The CDR3 has 12 residues. The CDR3 DNA is TGCAGTGCTAGTTTCCGGAATGAAAAACTGTTTTTT. This encodes CSASFRNEKLFF.

V usage is TRBV6-1 and J usage is TRBJ1-1, with a tentative D call TRBD1 (5 bases). This CDR3 is 16 amino acids long. V was clipped by 4 bases and J by 1 base, with 16 bases between them. Germline V gives CDR1 MNHNS, CDR2 SASEGT. The CDR3 reads CASSGNRPWGNTEAFF. As DNA, the CDR3 is TGTGCCAGCAGTGGAAACAGGCCTTGGGGGAACACTGAAGCTTTCTTT.

This clonotype appeared a few times. J is TRBJ2-1 and V is TRBV2; 10 bases agree with TRBD2. The length of the CDR3 is 15 residues. Germline lookup yields CDR1 SNHLY and CDR2 FYNNEI. The trim removed 6 bases at V and 5 bases at J, leaving 7 bases unmatched. The CDR3 protein is CASRPRTSGNNEQFF. The CDR3 DNA follows: TGTGCCAGCAGACCCCGGACTAGCGGAAACAATGAGCAGTTCTTC.

V and J are TRBV12-3 or TRBV12-4 and TRBJ1-1, with D tentatively TRBD1 (5 bases). Trimming left V 3 bases short and J 1 base short, with 12 bases between. This CDR3 spans 15 amino acids. CDR3 sequence (DNA): TGTGCCAGCAGTTTTGAGGGTGGGGGGAACACTGAAGCTTTCTTT. Amino acids: CASSFEGGGNTEAFF.